This T cell receptor (beta chain) was captured in a study of cytomegalovirus exposure and HLA in healthy donors. Study-wide findings and caveats: Among TCR sequences, most were rare, though some public TCRs appeared in many donors. Immune exposure information available was restricted to CMV serostatus.

Trimming at V came to 8 bases and at J to 4 bases, leaving 5 bases not matched to a gene. The CDR3 totals 14 residues. Germline CDR1 MNHNS, CDR2 SASEGT. This clone was counted between two and nine times. Its specificity is not known. Amplification used 60 Vbeta primers and 13 Jbeta primers. The table came from immunoSEQ multiplex PCR; TCRdb's copy has only in-frame clones and leaves some out. The sample has 150,000 or so clones, roughly 80% seen once; the top ten hold 13% to 15%. The sequence was obtained from a middle-aged woman in good health and CMV-seronegative. The V gene is TRBV6-1, the J gene TRBJ2-1; 10 bases map to TRBD1. The sequenced material came from PBMCs. Here the CDR3 reads CASLGTGVYNEQFF. The CDR3, as DNA: TGTGCCAGCCTAGGGACAGGGGTTTACAATGAGCAGTTCTTC.